This TCR beta chain was retrieved from a study of identical twins. Findings of the study overall: Low generation probability was overrepresented in out-of-frame alpha sequences shared by twins.

The ends lost 7 bases at V and 1 base at J; junction bases unmatched: 11. The CDR3 covers 16 residues. This clonotype was seen a handful of times. The antigen remains unidentified. Each CDR3 protein gets one entry after TCRdb re-called the 5' RACE reads with MiXCR. The sample lists roughly 720,000 distinct CDR3 sequences, roughly 20% occurring once. A further study also used this sample, focusing on T cells expressing NK-cell markers. This second study notes: In over 5 donors, dominant CD3+CD56+NKG2C+ clonotypes ranked among the top 10 CD8+ clonotypes. Where four donors were concerned, these clonotypes also led the CD3+CD56-NKG2C+ fraction.

The specimen sequenced was PBMCs. This clonotype was obtained from a woman aged 18-35 years in good health. V usage is TRBV12-3 or TRBV12-4 and J usage is TRBJ2-3; TRBD2 matches at 7 bases. The CDR3 loop reads CASTISLTSRTDTQYF. The CDR3 nucleotides are TGTGCCAGCACCATTTCCCTGACTAGCCGCACAGATACGCAGTATTTT.